This T cell receptor (beta chain) was documented in a study of tumor and adjacent non-tumor tissue in lung cancer. Study in general: Samples averaged around 3.9 million productive TCRbeta reads each. Findings of the study overall: Compared with tumor, normal lung showed significantly lower TCR diversity. Normal lung showed higher cumulative top 100 clone frequency than tumor.

RNA was extracted from bulk tissue without any cell sorting. Trimming took off 0 bases at V and 0 bases at J, with 11 bases between the two ends. The germline V gene encodes CDR1 ENHRY and CDR2 SYGVKD. The CDR3 extends over 16 amino acids. Three rounds of nested PCR, following a modified ARM-PCR protocol, produced the TCRbeta library. TCRdb used MiXCR to reprocess the multiplex PCR reads, holding one entry per CDR3 protein. The sample records 65,000 to 70,000 distinct CDR3 sequences, 55% to 75% being singletons. This clonotype showed up many times. The antigen is not known. This clonotype was sampled from a man over 45 with non-small cell lung cancer. Material: lung tumor tissue. This chain connects TRBV10-3 to TRBJ1-1; possibly TRBD1 for D (5 bases). CDR3: CAISESGRGLNTEAFF. CDR3 nucleotides: TGTGCCATCAGTGAGTCAGGTAGGGGCTTGAACACTGAAGCTTTCTTT.